Below, 12 T cell receptor beta chains from the same sample are listed, as sequenced in a study of technical replicates of blood from a few donors. Method: immunoSEQ multiplex PCR; TCRdb's copy keeps in-frame clones and lacks some. Found here are approximately 31,000 clones, 85% to 95% of them singletons; the top ten hold approximately 4%. The specimen was PBMCs. The receptors stem from a human donor in good health. Some clones in this sample may be carry-over from other donors' samples.

The chain joins TRBV11-1 to TRBJ2-1; possibly TRBD2 for D (5 bases). There are 14 residues in the CDR3. Trimming took 1 base from V and 10 from J, leaving 14 bases between them. CDR1 and CDR2 from the germline V gene are SGHAT and FQDESV (reference sequence). CDR3 sequence: CASSLGRTSGEQFF. CDR3 nucleotide sequence: TGTGCCAGCAGCTTAGGTAGGACCAGCGGCGAGCAGTTCTTC.

CDR3 DNA: TGCGCCAGCAGTGATTCCCGCAGCGGGCGAAACACAGATACGCAGTATTTT. This codes for CASSDSRSGRNTDTQYF. The J gene is TRBJ2-3, the V gene TRBV10-2, with D tentatively TRBD2 (6 bases). The germline gives CDR1 WSHSY, CDR2 SAAADI. V gave up 3 bases and J gave up 2 bases, with 18 bases separating them. This CDR3 spans 17 amino acids.

This chain uses TRBV4-2 with TRBJ1-1; 10 nucleotides match TRBD1. Germline V gene sequence: CDR1 LGHNA, CDR2 YNFKEQ. V dropped 1 base and J dropped 5; count of bases not matched to a gene: 7. CDR3 length: 16 residues. The CDR3 sequence is CASSQGPDRGLTEAFF. CDR3 DNA sequence: TGTGCCAGCAGCCAAGGCCCAGACAGGGGGCTAACTGAAGCTTTCTTT.

The V and J genes are TRBV5-4 and TRBJ2-5; 7 bases fit TRBD2. V shed 6 bases, J shed 5 bases, and the junction held 13 bases outside the gene matches. From germline, CDR1 is SGHNT and CDR2 YYREEE (reference sequence). The CDR3 runs 15 residues. The CDR3 spells CASTSQRGAGETQYF. Here the CDR3 DNA reads TGTGCCAGCACCTCCCAACGGGGAGCGGGGGAGACCCAGTACTTC.

The rearrangement joins TRBV18 to TRBJ2-7, with 7 bases lining up with TRBD1. The CDR3 runs to 14 residues. The trim removed 0 bases at V and 7 bases at J, leaving 6 bases unmatched. The germline gives CDR1 KGHSH, CDR2 LQKENI. In nucleotides, the CDR3 is TGTGCCAGCTCACCACCCGACAGGGCTGGAGAGCAGTACTTC. This encodes CASSPPDRAGEQYF. Drawing the rest from reference TRBV18 and TRBJ2-7, the complete variable domain is NAGVMQNPRHLVRRRGQEARLRCSPMKGHSHVYWYRQLPEEGLKFMVYLQKENIIDESGMPKERFSAEFPKEGPSILRIQQVVRGDSAAYFCASSPPDRAGEQYFGPGTRLTVT.

The chain uses TRBV4-2 and TRBJ2-3; 13 bases are shared with TRBD2. This CDR3 is built from 18 residues. J gave up 7 bases and V 2 bases, and 12 bases lay outside the gene matches. Germline V lookup: CDR1 LGHNA, CDR2 YNFKEQ. CDR3 DNA sequence: TGTGCCAGCAGCCAAATCCTGGGACTAGCGGGGACCCTTTATACGCAGTATTTT. This sequence encodes CASSQILGLAGTLYTQYF.

The V gene is TRBV5-1, the J gene TRBJ2-1; 9 bases fit TRBD2. After removal of 1 base from V and 8 bases from J, the junction contained 7 bases not matched to a gene. The CDR3 sequence is 15 residues long. Germline V gene lookup returns CDR1 SGHRS and CDR2 YFSETQ. The CDR3 nucleotides read TGCGCCAGCAGCTTGCAAGGCGGGGGGGCAGATGAGCAGTTCTTC. Translating gives CASSLQGGGADEQFF.

This chain links TRBV7-6 with TRBJ1-5, with D perhaps matching TRBD1 (6 bases). The CDR3 loop spans 13 amino acids. Deletions cut 3 bases from V and 7 bases from J, with 10 bases between. Germline loops: CDR1 SGHVS, CDR2 FNYEAQ. CDR3 loop: CASSFQGNQPQHF. The CDR3 DNA reads as TGTGCCAGCAGCTTTCAGGGGAACCAGCCCCAGCATTTT.

This clone was detected a few times. The chain couples TRBV6-5 to TRBJ1-1; D unclear. Germline assignment: CDR1 MNHEY and CDR2 SVGAGI. V shed 6 bases and J shed 0 bases, with 8 bases lying between them. This CDR3 contains 13 residues. The CDR3 nucleotides read TGTGCCAGCAGACAGACACTGAACACTGAAGCTTTCTTT. This sequence encodes CASRQTLNTEAFF.

The J gene is TRBJ1-5, the V gene TRBV7-2; perhaps TRBD1 as D (6 bases). V was cut by 1 base and J by 0 bases, with 7 bases left in between. CDR1 is SGHTA, CDR2 FQGNSA, per germline. This CDR3 spans 15 amino acids. The CDR3 bases are TGTGCCAGCAGCTTAGGGACAGATAGCAATCAGCCCCAGCATTTT. Translated: CASSLGTDSNQPQHF.

The rearrangement uses TRBV2 and TRBJ1-1; TRBD1 matches 10 bases. The CDR3 totals 18 residues. CDR1 is SNHLY and CDR2 is FYNNEI in the germline V gene. With 4 bases clipped from V and 4 bases from J, the junction kept 15 bases outside the gene matches. In DNA form, the CDR3 reads TGTGCCAGCAGTGGAGCCCCGGGACAGGGGATACGCGCCACTGAAGCTTTCTTT. Translation: CASSGAPGQGIRATEAFF.

The J gene is TRBJ2-1, the V gene TRBV30; 12 bases agree with TRBD2. The ends lost 3 bases at V and 4 bases at J; junction bases unmatched: 1. This CDR3 region has 14 residues. Germline V lookup: CDR1 GTSNPN, CDR2 SVGIG (reference sequence). The CDR3 reads CAWRGLAGYNEQFF. In nucleotides, the CDR3 is TGTGCCTGGAGAGGACTAGCGGGATACAATGAGCAGTTCTTC.